Listed below are T cell receptor beta chains from one sample, sequenced in a study of cytomegalovirus exposure and HLA in healthy donors. Repertoires were generated with immunoSEQ multiplex PCR, while TCRdb's copy carries only in-frame clones and drops some. In the table there are about 120,000 clones, 65% to 80% of which are singletons. Sequencing was performed on PBMCs. Receptors were obtained from a woman between 35 and 50 years old in good health and CMV-seropositive. The CDR3 runs from the conserved cysteine through the conserved F or W. The size of a clone is reported for some rows only, either as once, few or many, or as a class for expanded clones.

CDR3: CASSPRGDRVGTEAFF; J: TRBJ1-1; size: .; V: TRBV18
CDR3: CASSTTLDRALLF; J: TRBJ1-5; size: .; V: TRBV19
CDR3: CASSLGADNSPLHF; J: TRBJ1-6; size: .; V: TRBV7-3
CDR3: CASSSHTGTGVTQYF; J: TRBJ2-5; size: .; V: TRBV7-6
CDR3: CASSLPPGSYNSPLHF; J: TRBJ1-6; size: .; V: TRBV7-2
CDR3: CASSPGLAGDNEQFF; J: TRBJ2-1; size: .; V: TRBV4-2
CDR3: CASSPRWGGSNQPQHF; J: TRBJ1-5; size: .; V: TRBV4-3
CDR3: CASSEAHPLSEDEQYF; J: TRBJ2-7; size: .; V: TRBV2
CDR3: CSVEDRKGSYEQYF; J: TRBJ2-7; size: .; V: TRBV29-1
CDR3: CASCLSTMIDEQYF; J: TRBJ2-7; size: once; V: TRBV2
CDR3: CASSTSGQGLGEQYF; J: TRBJ2-7; size: .; V: TRBV28
CDR3: CASSLSRANTEAFF; J: TRBJ1-1; size: .; V: TRBV28
CDR3: CASRTGLAYEQYF; J: TRBJ2-7; size: .; V: TRBV7-9
CDR3: CASRGTGMYEQYF; J: TRBJ2-7; size: .; V: TRBV6-5
CDR3: CAWTRTGYQETQYF; J: TRBJ2-5; size: .; V: TRBV30
CDR3: CASSEKYSDNEQFF; J: TRBJ2-1; size: few; V: TRBV11-3
CDR3: CASSLVPQAHEQYF; J: TRBJ2-7; size: .; V: TRBV13
CDR3: CASSPEQGDDEQFF; J: TRBJ2-1; size: .; V: TRBV7-2
CDR3: CASSLDRGAAFF; J: TRBJ1-1; size: .; V: TRBV5-1
CDR3: CASRGDQETQYF; J: TRBJ2-5; size: .; V: TRBV2
CDR3: CASSEVRGETQYF; J: TRBJ2-5; size: few; V: TRBV6-5
CDR3: CASSPGQGNYGYTF; J: TRBJ1-2; size: .; V: TRBV5-6
CDR3: CASSLGGYEQYF; J: TRBJ2-7; size: few; V: TRBV6-5
CDR3: CASSLGGGETTGYTF; J: TRBJ1-2; size: .; V: TRBV5-5
CDR3: CASSVVQGNGANVLTF; J: TRBJ2-6; size: .; V: TRBV9
CDR3: CASSYRTGFGANVLTF; J: TRBJ2-6; size: .; V: TRBV6-5
CDR3: CASSLQRSNTGELFF; J: TRBJ2-2; size: .; V: TRBV28
CDR3: CASTGQGNTGELFF; J: TRBJ2-2; size: few; V: TRBV25-1
CDR3: CSASKGETQYF; J: TRBJ2-5; size: .; V: TRBV20-1
CDR3: CASSETGSETQYF; J: TRBJ2-5; size: few; V: TRBV5-1
CDR3: CASSIGGTSTDTQYF; J: TRBJ2-3; size: .; V: TRBV19
CDR3: CAGRASWTGVNEQFF; J: TRBJ2-1; size: .; V: TRBV5-1
CDR3: CASRVQGASTDTQYF; J: TRBJ2-3; size: few; V: TRBV6-5
CDR3: CASSLGRGRITDTQYF; J: TRBJ2-3; size: .; V: TRBV11-2
CDR3: CASSSSDQETQYF; J: TRBJ2-5; size: .; V: TRBV18
CDR3: CASSPQGTGRETQYF; J: TRBJ2-5; size: .; V: TRBV18
CDR3: CASSLTGDEQYF; J: TRBJ2-7; size: .; V: TRBV7-9
CDR3: CAVRQVNTEAFF; J: TRBJ1-1; size: few; V: TRBV7-9
CDR3: CAWRGTGTDTQYF; J: TRBJ2-3; size: few; V: TRBV30
CDR3: CASSLWFDLGGGNTDTQYF; J: TRBJ2-3; size: .; V: TRBV7-9
CDR3: CASSTPGQGLGRDYEQYF; J: TRBJ2-7; size: .; V: TRBV7-2
CDR3: CASSDLTGRLSNEQFF; J: TRBJ2-1; size: .; V: TRBV9
CDR3: CASSDLASTDTQYF; J: TRBJ2-3; size: .; V: TRBV27
CDR3: CASSYSRDQPQHF; J: TRBJ1-5; size: .; V: TRBV6-6
CDR3: CASSLLAGDSYNEQFF; J: TRBJ2-1; size: .; V: TRBV27
CDR3: CASTPGGGRYHEQYF; J: TRBJ2-7; size: .; V: TRBV27
CDR3: CASGFGDLGDTQYF; J: TRBJ2-3; size: few; V: TRBV12-5
CDR3: CASSNLPGQGEYGYTF; J: TRBJ1-2; size: .; V: TRBV5-1
CDR3: CASSYYRGPETQYF; J: TRBJ2-5; size: .; V: TRBV6-5
CDR3: CASSTPAGVGGPYTF; J: TRBJ1-2; size: .; V: TRBV19
CDR3: CASSHPSTSGSGETQYF; J: TRBJ2-5; size: .; V: TRBV14
CDR3: CASSFNTPGLVIPDTQYF; J: TRBJ2-3; size: .; V: TRBV18
CDR3: CASSSPGTSGRKTQYF; J: TRBJ2-5; size: once; V: TRBV28
CDR3: CASSPRTGGTYNEQFF; J: TRBJ2-1; size: .; V: TRBV7-9
CDR3: CASSIRPGQEYEQYF; J: TRBJ2-7; size: .; V: TRBV19
CDR3: CSVGLKGVTGELFF; J: TRBJ2-2; size: once; V: TRBV29-1
CDR3: CASSILPDTQYF; J: TRBJ2-3; size: .; V: TRBV7-9
CDR3: CASSDISANTGELFF; J: TRBJ2-2; size: once; V: TRBV2
CDR3: CASSLVAGLAYEQYF; J: .; size: .; V: TRBV5-6